This TCR beta chain was sequenced during a study of blood T cells in healthy people across ages (dated by TCRdb to the mid-2010s). About the investigation overall: In model experiments, roughly one uniquely barcoded TCR beta cDNA molecule per two T cells was captured by template switching. The study analyzed two additional independent replicas of 1 million unique cDNA reads from the same blood draw for two donors, one aged 18 to 30 and one aged 80 or older. Donors of different ages were randomly distributed across sequencing lanes to avoid experimental bias. Using deep sequencing normalized with unique cDNA molecular identifiers, the study measured how TCR beta repertoire diversity changes with age. Four age groups were formed from the donors: young (average approximately 15 years), middle-aged (just under 40), aged (62) and long-lived (less than 85). The paper as a whole reports these results and caveats: Estimates of total diversity based on one million sequenced T cells were considered lower bounds and underestimates. Compared with the aged group, the long-lived group had more naive CD4+ T cells, fewer expanded clones and increased TCR diversity, a pattern suggesting age selection. Observed TCR beta diversity per million T cells fell roughly linearly with age, and a significant reduction was already apparent by age around 36. Because profiling used bulk unsorted PBMCs, naive and antigen-experienced compartments could not be compared conclusively. Observed TCR beta diversity correlated strongly with the percentage of naive T cells measured by flow cytometry. The CMV infection status of donors was not known, potentially confounding age-related changes in expanded clonotypes.

Receptors were amplified or captured by 5' RACE. The data were produced on an Illumina HiSeq 2500. A second PCR of about 6 to 11 cycles was performed with a sample-barcoded 5' primer and a J-beta primer mix. Each TCR beta cDNA molecule received a unique molecular identifier from a template-switch 5' adaptor carrying 12 random nucleotides. At least 2.5 million CDR3-containing paired-end reads were obtained from each sample. The Mint cDNA synthesis kit, primed by a TRBC-specific oligonucleotide, was used to synthesize first-strand cDNA from all RNA. Following uracil-DNA glycosylase treatment, a first 18-cycle PCR with universal primers M1SS and BC2_uni_R was performed on all cDNA. As for the authors' bioinformatics: For normalization, 1 million high-quality reads, each with a distinct molecular identifier, were randomly selected from each sample. Instead of being binned into consensus sequences, reads with shared molecular identifiers were discarded. CDR3 identification, clonotype clustering and error correction used MiTCR with a Q25 quality threshold and the strictest error-elimination algorithm. A nonparametric unseen species model with Euler transformation was used to estimate lower-bound total TCR beta diversity. Through fastp at Q25 and MiXCR, TCRdb rebuilt clones from the public reads, retaining in-frame beta chains. Rows are unified per CDR3 protein, each entry keeping the most common DNA and genes. The V and J calls, along with clone size, are taken from TCRdb and not from the paper's own processing. The sample table lists fewer than 1 million distinct CDR3 sequences, under 55% of them with a count of one. The ten largest make up about 19% of the sample.

From the germline V gene, CDR1 is MNHEY and CDR2 is SVGEGT. Measured from the cysteine to the phenylalanine, the CDR3 is 15 residues long. This entry keeps only the CDR3 DNA: 45 bases, framed from base 1. Trimming takes 6 bases from V and 6 bases from J, and the germline ends sit 18 bases apart. This clonotype was counted a few times. Which antigen it targets is not known. No base quality values were provided; no much bigger clone lies one nucleotide off. The donors were 40 or so Caucasian individuals from Russia, aged 6 to 90 years, who were systemically healthy. Around 10 milliliters of peripheral blood were collected from each donor into EDTA-treated Vacutainer tubes. PBMCs were isolated by Ficoll-Paque density-gradient centrifugation, with at least 6 million obtained per sample. Trizol reagent was used to extract total RNA from PBMCs, with at least 5 micrograms per sample. Naive CD45RAhigh/CD27high T cell percentages were measured by flow cytometry on a PBMC aliquot from every donor.

The TCR originated in a man between 60 and 70 years old in good health. The V gene is TRBV6-2 or TRBV6-3 and the J gene is TRBJ2-1; TRBD1 is perhaps the D gene, given 6 matching bases. The specimen was blood. The sequence in DNA is TGTGCCAGCAGCCGCACCGGGACACTACGCAATGAGCAGTTCTTC. It translates as CASSRTGTLRNEQFF.